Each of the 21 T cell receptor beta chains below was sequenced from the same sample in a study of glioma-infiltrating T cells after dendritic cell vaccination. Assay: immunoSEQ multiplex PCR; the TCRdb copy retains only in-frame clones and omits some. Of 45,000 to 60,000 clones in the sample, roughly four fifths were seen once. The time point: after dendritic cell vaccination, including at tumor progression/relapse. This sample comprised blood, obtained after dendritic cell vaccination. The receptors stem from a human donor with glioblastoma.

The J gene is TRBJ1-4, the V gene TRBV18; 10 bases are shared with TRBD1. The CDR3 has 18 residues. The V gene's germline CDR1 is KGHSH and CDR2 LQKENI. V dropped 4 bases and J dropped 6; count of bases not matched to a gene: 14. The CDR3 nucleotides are TGTGCCAGCTCACGCCCGGGGTCGTCCGGGACAGGGGATGAAAAACTGTTTTTT. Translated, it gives CASSRPGSSGTGDEKLFF.

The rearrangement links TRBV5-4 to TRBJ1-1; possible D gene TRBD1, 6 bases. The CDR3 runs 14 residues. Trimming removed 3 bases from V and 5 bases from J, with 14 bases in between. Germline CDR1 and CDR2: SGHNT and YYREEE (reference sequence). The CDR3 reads CASSSQRGMTEAFF. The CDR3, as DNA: TGTGCCAGCAGCTCGCAGAGGGGGATGACTGAAGCTTTCTTT.

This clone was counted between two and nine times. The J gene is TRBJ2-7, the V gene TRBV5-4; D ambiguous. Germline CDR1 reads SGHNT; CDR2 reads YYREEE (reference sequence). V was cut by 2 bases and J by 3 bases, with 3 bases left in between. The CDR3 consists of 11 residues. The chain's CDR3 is CASSFNYEQYF. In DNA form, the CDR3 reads TGTGCCAGCAGCTTCAACTACGAGCAGTACTTC. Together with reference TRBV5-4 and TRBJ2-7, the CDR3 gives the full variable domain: ETGVTQSPTHLIKTRGQQVTLRCSSQSGHNTVSWYQQALGQGPQFIFQYYREEENGRGNFPPRFSGLQFPNYSSELNVNALELDDSALYLCASSFNYEQYFGPGTRLTVT.

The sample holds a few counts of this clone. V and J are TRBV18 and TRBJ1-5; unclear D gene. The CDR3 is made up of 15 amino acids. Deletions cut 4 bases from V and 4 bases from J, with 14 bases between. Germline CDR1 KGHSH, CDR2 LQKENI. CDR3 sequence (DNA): TGTGCCAGCTCACATAACCAGGTGCGTAATCAGCCCCAGCATTTT. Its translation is CASSHNQVRNQPQHF.

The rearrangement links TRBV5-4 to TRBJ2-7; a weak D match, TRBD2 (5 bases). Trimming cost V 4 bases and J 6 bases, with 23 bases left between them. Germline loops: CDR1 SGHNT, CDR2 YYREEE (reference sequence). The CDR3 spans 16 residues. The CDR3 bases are TGTGCCAGCAGCCCGTTGTACCGGCCAAACGAGGGCGAGCAGTACTTC. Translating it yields CASSPLYRPNEGEQYF.

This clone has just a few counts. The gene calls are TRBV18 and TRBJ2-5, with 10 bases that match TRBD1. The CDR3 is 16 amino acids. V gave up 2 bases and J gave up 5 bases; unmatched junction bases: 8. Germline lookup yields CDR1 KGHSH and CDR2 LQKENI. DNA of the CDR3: TGTGCCAGCTCACCAGAGGACAGGGGGGCTTGGGAGACCCAGTACTTC. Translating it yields CASSPEDRGAWETQYF.

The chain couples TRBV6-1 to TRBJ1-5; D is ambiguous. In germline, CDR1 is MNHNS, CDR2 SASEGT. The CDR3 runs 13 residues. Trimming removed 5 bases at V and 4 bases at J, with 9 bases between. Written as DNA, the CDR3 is TGTGCCAGCAGTAAAGACTGGAATCAGCCCCAGCATTTT. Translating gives CASSKDWNQPQHF.

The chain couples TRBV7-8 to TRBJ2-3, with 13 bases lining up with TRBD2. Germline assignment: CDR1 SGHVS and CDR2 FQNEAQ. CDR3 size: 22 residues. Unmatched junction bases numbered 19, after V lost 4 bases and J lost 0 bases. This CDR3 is CASSSVLGILAGGPRSTDTQYF. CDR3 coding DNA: TGTGCCAGCAGCTCCGTACTAGGGATACTAGCGGGGGGGCCCCGTAGCACAGATACGCAGTATTTT.

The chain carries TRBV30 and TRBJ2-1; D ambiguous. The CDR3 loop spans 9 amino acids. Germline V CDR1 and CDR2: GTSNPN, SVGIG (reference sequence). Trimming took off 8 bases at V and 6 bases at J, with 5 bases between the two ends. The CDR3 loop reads CAAGNEQFF. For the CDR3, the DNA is TGTGCCGCAGGCAATGAGCAGTTCTTC.

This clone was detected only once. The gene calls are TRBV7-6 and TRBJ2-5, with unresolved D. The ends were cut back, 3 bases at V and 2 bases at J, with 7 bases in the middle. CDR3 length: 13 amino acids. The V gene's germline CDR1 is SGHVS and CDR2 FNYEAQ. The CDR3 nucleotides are TGTGCCAGCAGCTTCTACTTTCAAGAGACCCAGTACTTC. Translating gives CASSFYFQETQYF.

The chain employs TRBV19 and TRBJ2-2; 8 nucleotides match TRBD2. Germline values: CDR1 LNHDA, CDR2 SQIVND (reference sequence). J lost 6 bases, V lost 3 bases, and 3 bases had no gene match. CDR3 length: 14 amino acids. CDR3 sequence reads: CASSIGGAAGELFF. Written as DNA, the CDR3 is TGTGCCAGTAGTATCGGGGGGGCTGCCGGGGAGCTGTTTTTT.

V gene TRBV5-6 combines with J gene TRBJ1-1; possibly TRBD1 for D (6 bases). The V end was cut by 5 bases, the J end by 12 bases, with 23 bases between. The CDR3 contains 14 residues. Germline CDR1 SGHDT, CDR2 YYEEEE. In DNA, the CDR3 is TGTGCCAGCAGACTGACCGGGACACCCGATCCTACTTTCTTT. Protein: CASRLTGTPDPTFF. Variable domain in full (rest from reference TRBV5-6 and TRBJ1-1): DAGVTQSPTHLIKTRGQQVTLRCSPKSGHDTVSWYQQALGQGPQFIFQYYEEEERQRGNFPDRFSGHQFPNYSSELNVNALLLGDSALYLCASRLTGTPDPTFFGQGTRLTVV.

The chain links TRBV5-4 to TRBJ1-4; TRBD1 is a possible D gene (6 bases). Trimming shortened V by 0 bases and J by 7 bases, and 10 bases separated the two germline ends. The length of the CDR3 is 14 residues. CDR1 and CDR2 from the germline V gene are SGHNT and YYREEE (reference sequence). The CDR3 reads CASSLDRVGEKLFF. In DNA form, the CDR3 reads TGTGCCAGCAGCTTGGACAGGGTGGGTGAAAAACTGTTTTTT.

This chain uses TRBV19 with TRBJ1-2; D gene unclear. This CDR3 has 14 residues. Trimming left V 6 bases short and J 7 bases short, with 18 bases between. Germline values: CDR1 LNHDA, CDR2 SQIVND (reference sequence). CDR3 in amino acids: CASRAGVDWGGYTF. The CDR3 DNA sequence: TGTGCCAGTAGGGCCGGGGTGGATTGGGGTGGCTACACCTTC.

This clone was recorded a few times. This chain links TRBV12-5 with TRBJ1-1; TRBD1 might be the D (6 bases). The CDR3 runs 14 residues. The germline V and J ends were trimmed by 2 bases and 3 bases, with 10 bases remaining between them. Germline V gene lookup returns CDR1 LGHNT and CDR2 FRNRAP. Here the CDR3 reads CASGLLNRDTEAFF. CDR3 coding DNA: TGTGCTAGTGGTTTGTTGAACAGGGACACTGAAGCTTTCTTT.

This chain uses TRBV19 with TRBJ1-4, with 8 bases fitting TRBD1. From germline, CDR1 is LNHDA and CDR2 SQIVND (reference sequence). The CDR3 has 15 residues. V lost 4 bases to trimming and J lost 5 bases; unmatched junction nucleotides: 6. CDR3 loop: CASSRGQGSNEKLFF. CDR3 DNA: TGTGCCAGTAGTAGAGGACAGGGCTCAAATGAAAAACTGTTTTTT. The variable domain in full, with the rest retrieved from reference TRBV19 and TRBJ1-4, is DGGITQSPKYLFRKEGQNVTLSCEQNLNHDAMYWYRQDPGQGLRLIYYSQIVNDFQKGDIAEGYSVSREKKESFPLTVTSAQKNPTAFYLCASSRGQGSNEKLFFGSGTQLSVL.

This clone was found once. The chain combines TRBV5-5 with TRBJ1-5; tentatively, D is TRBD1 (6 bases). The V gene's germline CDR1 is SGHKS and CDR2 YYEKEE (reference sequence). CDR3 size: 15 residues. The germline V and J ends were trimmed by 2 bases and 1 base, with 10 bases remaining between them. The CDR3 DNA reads TGTGCCAGCAGCTTAAACAGGGCAAGCAATCAGCCCCAGCATTTT. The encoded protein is CASSLNRASNQPQHF.

The CDR3, as DNA: TGTGCCGTAGGCGGAGGAGCGGGGGGAGGGCCCTACAATGAGCAGTTCTTC. This gives the protein CAVGGGAGGGPYNEQFF. V and J are TRBV7-8 and TRBJ2-1, with 9 bases fitting TRBD2. J was trimmed by 2 bases and V by 11 bases; bases with no gene match: 16. Germline-derived CDR1 and CDR2 are SGHVS and FQNEAQ. CDR3 length: 17 residues.

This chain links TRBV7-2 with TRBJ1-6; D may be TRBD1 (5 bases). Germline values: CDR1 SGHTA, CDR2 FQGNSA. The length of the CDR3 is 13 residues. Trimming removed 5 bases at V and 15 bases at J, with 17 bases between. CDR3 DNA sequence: TGTGCCAGCAGCCAGCCTGGAACGGGACTCCTCCACTTT. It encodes CASSQPGTGLLHF.

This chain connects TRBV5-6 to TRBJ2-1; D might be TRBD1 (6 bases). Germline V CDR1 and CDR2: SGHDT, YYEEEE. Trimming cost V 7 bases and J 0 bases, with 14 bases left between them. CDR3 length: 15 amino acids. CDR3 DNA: TGTGCCAGCGGAGAGGGGGTTAGCTCCTACAATGAGCAGTTCTTC. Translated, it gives CASGEGVSSYNEQFF.

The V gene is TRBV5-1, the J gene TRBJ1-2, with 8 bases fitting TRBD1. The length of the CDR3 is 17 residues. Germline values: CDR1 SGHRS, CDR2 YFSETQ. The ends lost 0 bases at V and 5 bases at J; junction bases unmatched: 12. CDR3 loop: CASSLVGQADLGYGYTF. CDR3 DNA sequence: TGCGCCAGCAGCTTGGTGGGACAGGCGGACCTCGGGTATGGCTACACCTTC. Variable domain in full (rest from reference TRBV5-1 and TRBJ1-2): KAGVTQTPRYLIKTRGQQVTLSCSPISGHRSVSWYQQTPGQGLQFLFEYFSETQRNKGNFPGRFSGRQFSNSRSEMNVSTLELGDSALYLCASSLVGQADLGYGYTFGSGTRLTVV.